This T cell receptor (beta chain) was captured in a study of vaccination and CD4 T cells after COVID-19. Specified treatment: approximately 9-day PBMC culture with coronavirus spike peptide pools or control peptides (ViraFEST assay). This clonotype was counted between two and nine times. Its matching antigen is unknown. Once obtained from cultured CD4+ T cells, the DNA was sequenced using the Oncomine TCR Beta short-read assay. TCRdb independently ran MiXCR on the PCR reads; one entry per CDR3 protein. The sample yields 12,000 to 15,000 distinct CDR3 sequences, about 32% seen once. The CDR3 sequence is 14 residues long. Germline V gene data show CDR1 as SGHVS and CDR2 as FNYEAQ. J lost 10 bases, V lost 4 bases, and 5 bases had no gene match.

The chain couples TRBV7-6 to TRBJ1-6; 9 positions agree with TRBD1. Material for sequencing was cultured CD4+ T cells from blood. The clonotype originates from a human donor with COVID-19. The CDR3 reads CASSSQGASSPLHF. In DNA form, the CDR3 reads TGTGCCAGCAGCTCACAGGGGGCTAGCTCACCCCTCCACTTT.